The 23 T cell receptor beta chains presented below share a single source sample, sequenced in a study of molecular identifiers for immune sequencing clone quantification. Each CDR3 protein is one row after TCRdb ran MiXCR on the PCR reads. The sample has about 630,000 distinct CDR3 sequences; roughly 25% are singletons. Sequencing used naive CD8+ T cells from blood, with Jurkat cell RNA spiked in. Noted subset: FACS-sorted CD8+CD4-CCR7+CD45RA+ naive T cells. The receptors derive from a human donor in good health. Some libraries in this study had Jurkat cell RNA spiked in.

The V gene is TRBV4-3, the J gene TRBJ2-3; D not certain. The germline CDR1 and CDR2 sequences are LGHNA and YSLEER. Trimming cost V 0 bases and J 0 bases, with 10 bases left between them. The CDR3 is 16 residues long. CDR3 loop: CASSQDCAASTDTQYF. DNA of the CDR3: TGCGCCAGCAGCCAAGATTGTGCAGCAAGCACAGATACGCAGTATTTT.

The chain has TRBV20-1 and TRBJ2-4; D call uncertain. CDR3 length: 13 amino acids. Trimming shortened V by 6 bases and J by 3 bases, and 12 bases separated the two germline ends. Germline values: CDR1 DFQATT, CDR2 SNEGSKA (reference sequence). CDR3 amino acids: CSALSVDKNIQYF. The DNA for the CDR3 is TGCAGTGCCCTGAGTGTGGACAAAAACATTCAGTACTTC.

Comment on this clonotype: A read error may be the cause here, since a much bigger clone is one base away. The chain couples TRBV25-1 to TRBJ2-7, with TRBD1 matching 7 bases. Germline CDR1 MGHDK, CDR2 SYGVNS. The CDR3 has 15 residues. CDR3 amino acids: CAGSETGQLFSEQYF. The CDR3 DNA is TGTGCCGGCAGTGAAACGGGACAGCTGTTTTCCGAGCAGTACTTC.

The CDR3 is CASSIPGGLREETQYF. The CDR3 coding sequence is TGTGCCAGCAGTATCCCGGGGGGACTTAGAGAAGAGACCCAGTACTTC. The rearrangement joins TRBV12-3 or TRBV12-4 to TRBJ2-5; 7 bases line up with TRBD2. The junction had 12 bases not matched to a gene; V was cut back by 5 bases and J by 3 bases. The CDR3 is made up of 16 amino acids.

Details on this clonotype: Germline and junction disagree at one end, which may indicate a read error. The chain carries TRBV4-1 and TRBJ1-1; D not certain. CDR3 length equals 13 residues. Germline CDR1 MGHRA, CDR2 YSYEKL. CDR3 DNA: TGCGACAGCAGCCTGAGTGTTAACACTGAAGCTTTCTTT. It specifies CDSSLSVNTEAFF.

The V and J genes are TRBV4-3 and TRBJ2-7; no firm D call. CDR3 size: 13 residues. The V and J ends lost 3 bases and 6 bases respectively, with 12 bases between them. CDR1 LGHNA and CDR2 YSLEER come from the germline V gene. CDR3 amino acids: CASSQTETCEQYF. Here the CDR3 DNA reads TGCGCCAGCAGCCAGACCGAAACCTGCGAGCAGTACTTC.

Concerning this clonotype: One end of the junction varies from germline; a read error may be responsible. The chain carries TRBV29-1 and TRBJ2-1; unclear D gene. CDR1 is SQVTM, CDR2 ANQGSEA, per germline. CDR3 length equals 14 residues. In DNA form, the CDR3 reads TGCAGCGTTGCCCACCGCGACGGATACAATGGGCAGTTCTTC. It translates to CSVAHRDGYNGQFF.

Notes on this clonotype: An end of the junction does not agree with germline; a read error may underlie this. This rearrangement joins TRBV6-2 or TRBV6-3 to TRBJ2-7; D gene unclear. The CDR3 is made up of 14 amino acids. The germline gives CDR1 MNHEY, CDR2 SVGEGT. Here the CDR3 reads CASSFTGQPYGQYF. CDR3 bases: TGTGCCAGCAGCTTCACTGGGCAGCCCTACGGGCAGTACTTC.

With respect to this clonotype: A much more abundant neighbour one base away suggests this may be a read error. The chain joins TRBV29-1 to TRBJ1-2; D is perhaps TRBD1 (5 bases). The CDR3 has 16 residues. CDR1 is SQVTM and CDR2 is ANQGSEA in the germline V gene. CDR3 nucleotides: TGCAGCGTTGAAGATCTTAGCCAGGGAGTTAACTATGGCTGCACCTTC. This encodes CSVEDLSQGVNYGCTF. Combining the CDR3 with reference TRBV29-1 and TRBJ1-2 gives the whole variable domain SAVISQKPSRDICQRGTSLTIQCQVDSQVTMMFWYRQQPGQSLTLIATANQGSEATYESGFVIDKFPISRPNLTFSTLTVSNMSPEDSSIYLCSVEDLSQGVNYGCTFGSGTRLTVV.

This clonotype was counted between two and nine times. The chain is built from TRBV9 and TRBJ2-3, with D perhaps matching TRBD2 (7 bases). V lost 3 bases to trimming and J lost 0 bases, with 14 bases between them. CDR1 and CDR2 from the germline V gene are SGDLS and YYNGEE. CDR3 length equals 16 residues. This CDR3 is CASSDGGGGSTDTQYF. The CDR3 coding sequence is TGTGCCAGCAGCGATGGAGGGGGGGGAAGCACAGATACGCAGTATTTT.

This clonotype has just a few counts. J is TRBJ2-7 and V is TRBV29-1, with no clear D. The length of the CDR3 is 14 residues. Germline CDR1 and CDR2: SQVTM and ANQGSEA. Between the trimmed V and J ends, which lost 0 bases and 0 bases, there was a span of 9 bases. The CDR3 nucleotides read TGCAGCGTTGAAGATCCGGGCGCCTCCTACGAGCAGTACTTC. It specifies CSVEDPGASYEQYF.

This clonotype came up a few times. The genes are TRBV9 and TRBJ2-2; no reliable D call. Germline V gene data show CDR1 as SGDLS and CDR2 as YYNGEE. V was pared by 7 bases and J by 8 bases, with 36 bases between. The CDR3 is 20 amino acids. The CDR3 nucleotides are TGTGCCAGCGTTATCAACCCCCGCATTGAACATCCTGCTGTTTTGGGGGAGCTGTTTTTT. It encodes CASVINPRIEHPAVLGELFF.

As to this clonotype: A much larger clone is a single base away; this may be a read error. The genes are TRBV29-1 and TRBJ2-2; 10 bases map to TRBD1. The CDR3 has 15 amino acids. V was pared by 1 base and J by 7 bases, with 6 bases of the junction left unmatched. Germline CDR1 SQVTM, CDR2 ANQGSEA. The CDR3 loop reads CSVEGTGGINGELFF. DNA of the CDR3: TGCAGCGTTGAAGGGACAGGGGGTATCAACGGGGAGCTGTTTTTT.

The rearrangement joins TRBV24-1 to TRBJ2-6; D unclear. The V end was cut by 4 bases, the J end by 1 base, with 10 bases between. The CDR3 sequence is 16 residues long. The germline gives CDR1 KGHDR, CDR2 SFDVKD. In DNA form, the CDR3 reads TGTGCCACCAGTGACCGACATGTGTCTGGGGCCAACGTCCTGACTTTC. Amino acids: CATSDRHVSGANVLTF.

This clonotype occurred many times. This chain connects TRBV12-3 or TRBV12-4 to TRBJ2-3; 8 positions agree with TRBD2. The CDR3 spans 16 residues. V lost 4 bases, J lost 1 base, and 7 bases stayed unmatched. The CDR3 loop reads CASSSTTSVGTDTQYF. The CDR3 nucleotides are TGTGCCAGCAGTTCGACGACTAGCGTTGGCACAGATACGCAGTATTTT.

There are many counts of this clonotype. The rearrangement links TRBV27 to TRBJ2-5; D is ambiguous. Germline lookup yields CDR1 MNHEY and CDR2 SMNVEV (reference sequence). The CDR3 has 12 residues. Trimming pared 10 bases from V and 2 bases from J, leaving 11 bases between. CDR3 amino acids: CANGPKQETQYF. The CDR3 coding sequence is TGTGCCAACGGGCCCAAACAAGAGACCCAGTACTTC.

The gene calls are TRBV14 and TRBJ1-2; 8 bases are a match to TRBD1. CDR3 length: 14 amino acids. V trimming: 6 bases; J trimming: 2 bases; junction bases outside the gene matches: 5. The germline V gene encodes CDR1 SGHDN and CDR2 FVKESK. The CDR3 sequence is CASSEDRVNYGYTF. The CDR3 DNA reads as TGTGCCAGCAGTGAGGACAGGGTGAACTATGGCTACACCTTC.

The table lists this clonotype with many counts. The CDR3 region has the DNA TGTGCCAGCAGTTTATTCTTGGCAGATACGCAGTATTTT. Translated, it gives CASSLFLADTQYF. The V and J genes are TRBV27 and TRBJ2-3; D is undetermined. Trimming stripped 1 base from V and 4 bases from J, with 6 bases between. CDR3 size: 13 residues. CDR1 is MNHEY, CDR2 SMNVEV, per germline (reference sequence).

This clonotype showed up just a few times. This chain links TRBV7-9 with TRBJ2-5; D may be TRBD2 (6 bases). CDR3 length equals 12 residues. Trimming took 1 base from V and 9 from J, leaving 9 bases between them. Germline CDR1 reads SEHNR; CDR2 reads FQNEAQ (reference sequence). The CDR3 DNA reads as TGTGCCAGCAGCTTAGTTGGCGGGGCCCAGTACTTC. Its translation: CASSLVGGAQYF.

In its sample, this clonotype was seen once. In this CDR3 the conserved last residue, phenylalanine or tryptophan, is missing, so a read error is likely. The chain combines TRBV11-2 with TRBJ1-1; possible D gene TRBD1, 5 bases. Germline CDR1 SGHAT, CDR2 FQNNGV. Deletions cut 1 base from V and 4 bases from J, with 16 bases between. CDR3 length equals 16 residues. CDR3 DNA: TGTGCCAGCAGCTTAGGGGCGGTCAGGGCGAGCACTGAAGCTTTCCTT. Translated: CASSLGAVRASTEAFL.

This clonotype was seen at least ten times. This chain links TRBV6-6 with TRBJ2-3, with 8 bases matching TRBD2. The V gene end was trimmed by 6 bases and the J gene end by 4 bases; junction bases not matched to a gene: 6. This CDR3 is built from 14 residues. CDR1 is MNHNY and CDR2 is SVGAGI in the germline V gene (reference sequence). The CDR3 coding sequence is TGTGCCAGCAGCACGGGACTAGGATCAGATACGCAGTATTTT. Encoded protein: CASSTGLGSDTQYF.

This clonotype was counted between two and nine times. The V call is TRBV20-1, the J call TRBJ1-6; no clear D gene. V was shortened by 0 bases and J by 1 base, with 13 bases between the two germline ends. CDR1 is DFQATT, CDR2 SNEGSKA, per germline (reference sequence). The CDR3 consists of 17 residues. CDR3: CSAREGRPWSYNSPLHF. DNA for the CDR3: TGCAGTGCTAGAGAGGGCAGACCTTGGTCCTATAATTCACCCCTCCACTTT.

V usage is TRBV4-3 and J usage is TRBJ2-2; TRBD2 aligns across 14 bases. The V gene's germline CDR1 is LGHNA and CDR2 YSLEER. V lost 3 bases to trimming and J lost 5 bases; unmatched junction nucleotides: 5. CDR3 length: 17 residues. DNA for the CDR3: TGCGCCAGCAGCCAGGGGACTAGCGGGAGAAGAACCGGGGAGCTGTTTTTT. Its translation: CASSQGTSGRRTGELFF.